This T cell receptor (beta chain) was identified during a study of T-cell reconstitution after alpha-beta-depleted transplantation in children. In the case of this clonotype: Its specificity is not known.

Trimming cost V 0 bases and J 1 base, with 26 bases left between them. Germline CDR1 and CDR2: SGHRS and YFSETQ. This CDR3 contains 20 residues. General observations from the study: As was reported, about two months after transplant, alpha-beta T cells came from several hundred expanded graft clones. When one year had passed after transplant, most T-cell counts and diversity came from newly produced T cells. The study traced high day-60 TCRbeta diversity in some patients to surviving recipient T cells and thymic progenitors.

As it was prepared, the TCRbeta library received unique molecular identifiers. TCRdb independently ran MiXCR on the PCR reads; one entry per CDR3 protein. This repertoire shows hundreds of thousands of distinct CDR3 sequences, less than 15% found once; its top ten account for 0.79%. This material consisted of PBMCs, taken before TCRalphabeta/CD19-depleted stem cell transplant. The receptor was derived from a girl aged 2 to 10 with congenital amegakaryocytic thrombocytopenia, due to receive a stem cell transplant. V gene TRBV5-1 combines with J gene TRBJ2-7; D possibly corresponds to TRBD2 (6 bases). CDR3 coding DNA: TGCGCCAGCAGCTTGGCCGGCGGGACTCTCGGGTCATGGCCATCCTACGAGCAGTACTTC. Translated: CASSLAGGTLGSWPSYEQYF.